The 27 T cell receptor beta chains reported below all come from one sample, sequenced in a study of blood T cell repertoires in COVID-19. Profiled with immunoSEQ multiplex PCR; TCRdb holds only in-frame clones, not every one. Of about 320,000 clones listed, about 84% are singletons. The sequencing input was peripheral blood. These receptors originate from a woman aged 50 to 60 with acute or convalescent COVID-19.

This clone appeared once. The chain recombines TRBV5-1 with TRBJ2-1; 9 bases are shared with TRBD2. Germline V lookup: CDR1 SGHRS, CDR2 YFSETQ. The CDR3 has 16 amino acids. V was pared by 2 bases and J by 6 bases, with 9 bases of the junction left unmatched. The CDR3 loop is CASSFLAGLGGNEQFF. As DNA, the CDR3 is TGCGCCAGCAGCTTCCTAGCGGGATTAGGGGGCAATGAGCAGTTCTTC.

For the CDR3, the DNA is TGCGCCAGCAGCTACCCCCCAGCGGGAGGCCCAGATACGCAGTATTTT. This sequence encodes CASSYPPAGGPDTQYF. The chain combines TRBV5-1 with TRBJ2-3; 9 nucleotides agree with TRBD2. The CDR3 length is 16 residues. Germline trimming cut 3 bases from V and 4 bases from J; bases unmatched to any gene: 9. CDR1 and CDR2 from the germline V gene are SGHRS and YFSETQ.

This chain joins TRBV7-6 and TRBJ2-3; TRBD2 matches at 12 bases. Germline V gene sequence: CDR1 SGHVS, CDR2 FNYEAQ. This CDR3 has 17 amino acids. Germline trimming cut 6 bases from V and 4 bases from J; bases unmatched to any gene: 11. CDR3 sequence: CASSPRLAGEGPDTQYF. The CDR3 region has the DNA TGTGCCAGCAGTCCAAGACTAGCGGGAGAGGGCCCAGATACGCAGTATTTT.

In its sample, this clone was seen a few times. The rearrangement uses TRBV27 and TRBJ2-7; 7 bases map to TRBD2. V dropped 6 bases and J dropped 4; count of bases not matched to a gene: 15. Germline lookup yields CDR1 MNHEY and CDR2 SMNVEV (reference sequence). The CDR3 has 16 residues. CDR3 bases: TGTGCCAGCAGCTTCTCGGCGGCGGGAGATTTGTACGAGCAGTACTTC. Translation gives CASSFSAAGDLYEQYF.

This clone was detected once. The chain joins TRBV5-4 to TRBJ1-1, with D uncertain. The CDR3 runs to 14 residues. The ends were cut back, 3 bases at V and 8 bases at J, with 17 bases in the middle. CDR1 SGHNT and CDR2 YYREEE come from the germline V gene (reference sequence). The DNA for the CDR3 is TGTGCCAGCAGCTGGAAGGACGGGAGTGGGGAAGCTTTCTTT. This translates into CASSWKDGSGEAFF. The full variable domain, rest sourced from reference TRBV5-4 and TRBJ1-1, is ETGVTQSPTHLIKTRGQQVTLRCSSQSGHNTVSWYQQALGQGPQFIFQYYREEENGRGNFPPRFSGLQFPNYSSELNVNALELDDSALYLCASSWKDGSGEAFFGQGTRLTVV.

The CDR3 here is CASSSTGFGELFF. The CDR3, as DNA: TGTGCCAGCAGTTCGACAGGGTTCGGGGAGCTGTTTTTT. This rearrangement joins TRBV27 to TRBJ2-2; the match to TRBD1 covers 7 bases. The germline gives CDR1 MNHEY, CDR2 SMNVEV (reference sequence). The length of the CDR3 is 13 residues. V dropped 4 bases and J dropped 7; count of bases not matched to a gene: 3.

The chain couples TRBV11-2 to TRBJ2-3; 10 bases align to TRBD2. The CDR3 sequence is 16 residues long. The germline gives CDR1 SGHAT, CDR2 FQNNGV. The junction had 7 bases not matched to a gene; V was cut back by 4 bases and J by 3 bases. In DNA form, the CDR3 reads TGTGCCAGCAGCTCATCGACTAGCGGGCAGACAGATACGCAGTATTTT. It encodes CASSSSTSGQTDTQYF.

The rearrangement uses TRBV2 and TRBJ1-1; 8 bases are shared with TRBD1. The germline CDR1 and CDR2 sequences are SNHLY and FYNNEI. The CDR3 length is 12 residues. V lost 5 bases to trimming and J lost 7 bases; unmatched junction nucleotides: 3. The CDR3 region is CASSYRGNEAFF. The CDR3 bases are TGTGCCAGCAGTTACAGGGGGAATGAAGCTTTCTTT.

The chain employs TRBV28 and TRBJ1-2, with 9 bases fitting TRBD1. The trim removed 2 bases at V and 3 bases at J, leaving 4 bases unmatched. The germline V gene encodes CDR1 MDHEN and CDR2 SYDVKM. The CDR3 totals 15 residues. CDR3 protein: CASSLGDRAYYGYTF. The CDR3 DNA reads as TGTGCCAGCAGTTTAGGGGACAGGGCTTACTATGGCTACACCTTC.

This clone has a single count. The CDR3 here is CATSRVRQGAGSPLHF. The CDR3 coding sequence is TGTGCCACCAGCAGAGTCCGACAGGGGGCCGGTTCACCCCTCCACTTT. The chain joins TRBV15 to TRBJ1-6; 10 bases align to TRBD1. The CDR3 loop spans 16 amino acids. The germline CDR1 and CDR2 sequences are LNHNV and YYDKDF (reference sequence). The J segment lost 9 bases and the V segment lost 1 base, leaving 6 bases of the junction unmatched.

The V and J genes are TRBV10-3 and TRBJ2-7; 10 bases match TRBD2. V trimming: 4 bases; J trimming: 1 base; junction bases outside the gene matches: 1. CDR1 and CDR2 (germline): ENHRY, SYGVKD. This CDR3 spans 14 amino acids. This CDR3 is CAISASGGSYEQYF. The CDR3, as DNA: TGTGCCATCAGTGCTAGCGGGGGTTCCTACGAGCAGTACTTC.

V usage is TRBV19 and J usage is TRBJ1-5; 7 bases fit TRBD1. The CDR3 length is 14 residues. V shed 7 bases and J 3 bases; nucleotides not matched to a gene: 6. CDR1 and CDR2 from the germline V gene are LNHDA and SQIVND (reference sequence). CDR3 residues: CASMGQFVNQPQHF. CDR3 nucleotide sequence: TGTGCCAGTATGGGACAGTTCGTCAATCAGCCCCAGCATTTT.

In DNA, the CDR3 is TGTGCCAGCAGCGTAGACCAGGGCTCTAACACCATATATTTT. Amino acid sequence: CASSVDQGSNTIYF. The V gene is TRBV9, the J gene TRBJ1-3, with D tentatively TRBD1 (5 bases). The germline V gene encodes CDR1 SGDLS and CDR2 YYNGEE. This CDR3 spans 14 amino acids. V was cut by 0 bases and J by 7 bases, with 11 bases left in between.

The rearrangement joins TRBV6-5 to TRBJ1-3, with D uncertain. Germline CDR1 reads MNHEY; CDR2 reads SVGAGI. The CDR3 contains 16 residues. Trimming shortened V by 2 bases and J by 2 bases, and 13 bases separated the two germline ends. CDR3 DNA: TGTGCCAGCAGTTACCAGGTCGCGAGTGCTGGAAACACCATATATTTT. Protein sequence: CASSYQVASAGNTIYF.

This chain joins TRBV15 and TRBJ2-1; 8 bases are a match to TRBD2. The CDR3 is 18 residues long. The V gene end was trimmed by 3 bases and the J gene end by 7 bases; junction bases not matched to a gene: 17. Germline V CDR1 and CDR2: LNHNV, YYDKDF (reference sequence). The chain's CDR3 is CATSSDYHGTSGRNEQFF. DNA of the CDR3: TGTGCCACCAGCAGTGATTATCATGGGACTAGTGGGAGGAATGAGCAGTTCTTC.

The CDR3 protein is CSARGLAAGDEQFF. The CDR3 DNA reads TGCAGCGCCAGGGGACTAGCGGCCGGGGATGAGCAGTTCTTC. The chain has TRBV29-1 and TRBJ2-1, with TRBD2 matching 11 bases. CDR3 length equals 14 residues. V lost 7 bases, J lost 8 bases, and 10 bases stayed unmatched. CDR1 and CDR2 from the germline V gene are SQVTM and ANQGSEA.

Here the CDR3 DNA reads TGTGCCAGCAGGATAACCGGGACAGGCAATCAGCCCCAGCATTTT. Protein sequence: CASRITGTGNQPQHF. The gene calls are TRBV2 and TRBJ1-5, with 7 bases lining up with TRBD1. This CDR3 has 15 amino acids. V shed 6 bases, J shed 2 bases, and the junction held 7 bases outside the gene matches. In germline, CDR1 is SNHLY, CDR2 FYNNEI.

The V and J genes are TRBV5-4 and TRBJ1-2; 9 bases are shared with TRBD1. The junction had 6 bases not matched to a gene; V was cut back by 4 bases and J by 8 bases. CDR1 is SGHNT and CDR2 is YYREEE in the germline V gene (reference sequence). The CDR3 sequence is 13 residues long. CDR3 bases: TGTGCCAGCAGCGAAGGGACAGGGTACGGCTACACCTTC. Amino acid sequence: CASSEGTGYGYTF.

The chain combines TRBV15 with TRBJ1-4; 7 positions agree with TRBD1. CDR3 length: 14 amino acids. Germline V gives CDR1 LNHNV, CDR2 YYDKDF (reference sequence). V shed 1 base and J 4 bases; nucleotides not matched to a gene: 0. The CDR3 here is CATSRAGGNEKLFF. CDR3 coding DNA: TGTGCCACCAGCAGAGCAGGGGGTAATGAAAAACTGTTTTTT. The full variable domain, in which reference TRBV15 and TRBJ1-4 provide the parts outside the CDR3, is DAMVIQNPRYQVTQFGKPVTLSCSQTLNHNVMYWYQQKSSQAPKLLFHYYDKDFNNEADTPDNFQSRRPNTSFCFLDIRSPGLGDTAMYLCATSRAGGNEKLFFGSGTQLSVL.

The chain is built from TRBV9 and TRBJ2-3; D is possibly TRBD1 (6 bases). CDR3 length: 17 amino acids. CDR1 is SGDLS and CDR2 is YYNGEE in the germline V gene. The germline V and J ends were trimmed by 4 bases and 3 bases, with 21 bases remaining between them. CDR3 sequence: CASSLVPDSGATDTQYF. CDR3 in DNA: TGTGCCAGCAGCCTCGTCCCGGACAGTGGTGCAACAGATACGCAGTATTTT.

This sequence joins TRBV4-1 and TRBJ1-1; D possibly corresponds to TRBD1 (5 bases). Trimming took off 2 bases at V and 4 bases at J, with 14 bases between the two ends. The CDR3 loop spans 15 amino acids. The germline CDR1 and CDR2 sequences are MGHRA and YSYEKL. The chain's CDR3 is CASSQLGTGGTEAFF. In nucleotides, the CDR3 is TGCGCCAGCAGCCAACTAGGGACGGGAGGCACTGAAGCTTTCTTT.

This chain connects TRBV9 to TRBJ2-7, with 10 bases identical to TRBD2. The V gene's germline CDR1 is SGDLS and CDR2 YYNGEE. Unmatched junction bases numbered 9, after V lost 6 bases and J lost 3 bases. The CDR3 length is 15 residues. The CDR3 DNA reads as TGTGCCAGCACCCGAGGACTAGCGGAAAACTACGAGCAGTACTTC. This codes for CASTRGLAENYEQYF.

Here the CDR3 DNA reads TGTGCCAGCTCATTTAGCGGAGGGCCCTACAATGAGCAGTTCTTC. Translated, it gives CASSFSGGPYNEQFF. The chain carries TRBV18 and TRBJ2-1; tentatively, D is TRBD2 (6 bases). V was trimmed by 5 bases and J by 2 bases, leaving 13 bases between them. In germline, CDR1 is KGHSH, CDR2 LQKENI. The CDR3 runs to 15 residues.

The rearrangement joins TRBV19 to TRBJ2-7; 12 bases are a match to TRBD2. The length of the CDR3 is 14 residues. Germline loops: CDR1 LNHDA, CDR2 SQIVND (reference sequence). Unmatched junction bases numbered 5, after V lost 6 bases and J lost 5 bases. CDR3 coding DNA: TGTGCCAGTAGCACTAGCGGGAGGATCGACGAGCAGTACTTC. Encoded protein: CASSTSGRIDEQYF.

This clone showed up just once. V and J are TRBV25-1 and TRBJ2-7; 11 bases map to TRBD1. Trimming at V came to 5 bases and at J to 6 bases, leaving 6 bases not matched to a gene. The CDR3 spans 14 residues. CDR1 is MGHDK and CDR2 is SYGVNS in the germline V gene. The CDR3: CASSPDRGLSEQYF. The CDR3 DNA is TGTGCCAGCAGTCCGGACAGGGGGCTCTCCGAGCAGTACTTC.

The chain is built from TRBV6-2 or TRBV6-3 and TRBJ2-6, with a tentative D call TRBD1 (6 bases). Germline V gene lookup returns CDR1 MNHEY and CDR2 SVGEGT. This CDR3 has 16 residues. The V and J ends lost 5 bases and 0 bases respectively, with 11 bases between them. CDR3 loop: CASSKGVSSGANVLTF. The CDR3, as DNA: TGTGCCAGCAGTAAGGGGGTCAGCTCTGGGGCCAACGTCCTGACTTTC.

The rearrangement links TRBV19 to TRBJ1-1; no firm D call. Germline V gives CDR1 LNHDA, CDR2 SQIVND (reference sequence). Trimming stripped 3 bases from V and 3 bases from J, with 8 bases between. This CDR3 has 13 residues. The CDR3 nucleotides are TGTGCCAGTAGTATCAGGTTATACACTGAAGCTTTCTTT. Its translation: CASSIRLYTEAFF.